The clone carrying this T cell receptor (beta chain) is categorized as medium-sized. As yet, its antigen is unknown. This sample stems from a study of T cell therapy after organ transplantation. After more than three hours of CMV peptide pool restimulation, IFN-gamma-secreting therapy product cells were captured with a secretion assay. Only in-frame clones appear in the TCRdb table, and some are missing; sequencing was by immunoSEQ multiplex PCR. The repertoire holds about 1,200 clones, about two fifths seen once, with 20% to 25% in the top ten. Germline V gives CDR1 LGHNA, CDR2 YSLEER. This CDR3 spans 15 amino acids. Trimming took 0 bases from V and 4 from J, leaving 12 bases between them.

The chain employs TRBV4-3 and TRBJ1-2, with D unresolved. The clonotype was recovered from a human patient who had received a solid organ transplant and had CMV disease. Some T cells may arise from the graft donor. The sequencing input was cultured CD8+ T cells. The CDR3 here is CASSQEIQSPYGYTF. The CDR3 nucleotides read TGCGCCAGCAGCCAAGAAATCCAAAGCCCCTATGGCTACACCTTC.